Listed below are T cell receptor beta chains from one sample, sequenced in a study of T cell changes during pregnancy in multiple sclerosis. Generated by immunoSEQ multiplex PCR, the TCRdb table keeps only in-frame clones and is missing some. The sample lists some 60,000 clones, approximately 91% seen once, with over 1.5% in the top ten. Here the sequenced sample was peripheral blood, taken after pregnancy. These TCRs come from a female donor with multiple sclerosis, enrolled in a pregnancy study. Each CDR3 is given with its conserved first and last residue. The order of the fields is V gene, J gene, CDR3 protein.

V: TRBV5-1; J: TRBJ2-6; CDR3: CGSYDRGRSGANVLTF
V: TRBV21-1; J: TRBJ2-7; CDR3: CASTLTSGGAREQYF
V: TRBV28; J: TRBJ2-5; CDR3: CASSSSGGGETQYF
V: TRBV7-9; J: TRBJ2-3; CDR3: CASSLSTDTQYF
V: TRBV5-4; J: TRBJ2-7; CDR3: CASSPFVETGFYEQYF
V: TRBV9; J: TRBJ2-7; CDR3: CASSPLAGGGYEQYF
V: TRBV19; J: TRBJ2-7; CDR3: CASKRGLGNYEQYF
V: TRBV9; J: TRBJ2-2; CDR3: CAAGRGQNTGELFF
V: TRBV7-9; J: TRBJ1-4; CDR3: CASSWGTGESEKLFF
V: TRBV11-1; J: TRBJ2-5; CDR3: CASSLSGAETQYF
V: TRBV5-1; J: TRBJ2-5; CDR3: CASSLGTSQETQYF
V: TRBV27; J: TRBJ2-2; CDR3: CAGRTLTKRNTGELFF
V: TRBV7-9; J: TRBJ2-6; CDR3: CASSLTGAGANVLTF
V: TRBV7-2; J: TRBJ1-1; CDR3: CASSTRQNTEAFF
V: TRBV2; J: TRBJ1-1; CDR3: CAISPPLGNANTEAFF
V: TRBV7-3; J: TRBJ2-3; CDR3: CASSLTETDTQYF
V: TRBV2; J: TRBJ1-5; CDR3: CASSDSGRGLTPQHF
V: TRBV5-1; J: TRBJ2-2; CDR3: CASSRTNTGELFF
V: TRBV18; J: TRBJ1-1; CDR3: CASLWGGTEAFF
V: TRBV18; J: TRBJ1-1; CDR3: CASSPGQGTNTEAFF
V: TRBV30; J: TRBJ1-1; CDR3: CAWGSRDRVLNTEAFF
V: TRBV29-1; J: TRBJ1-3; CDR3: CSAGEGPPSGNTIYF
V: TRBV19; J: TRBJ2-5; CDR3: CASRSSTSWTQYF
V: TRBV7-9; J: TRBJ1-6; CDR3: CASSSDSPLHF
V: TRBV12-5; J: TRBJ1-3; CDR3: CASGVSRGNSGNTIYF
V: TRBV7-3; J: TRBJ2-3; CDR3: CASSPRQLSDTQYF
V: TRBV19; J: TRBJ1-6; CDR3: CASSMSDSNSPLHF
V: TRBV2; J: TRBJ1-3; CDR3: CASSEDFGHSGNTIYF
V: TRBV7-8; J: TRBJ1-4; CDR3: CASSETGTGSYRVVF
V: TRBV28; J: TRBJ1-4; CDR3: CASSPGGGRVGEKLFF
V: TRBV30; J: TRBJ1-5; CDR3: CAWSGEFSNQPQHF
V: TRBV9; J: TRBJ2-7; CDR3: CASSASLDRAYEQYF
V: TRBV13; J: TRBJ2-7; CDR3: CASSSGLSTYEQYF
V: TRBV9; J: TRBJ1-1; CDR3: CASSERGGERTEAFF
V: TRBV5-1; J: TRBJ1-2; CDR3: CASSSGGSANYGYTF
V: TRBV10-3; J: TRBJ1-1; CDR3: CAISDRGRLREAFF
V: TRBV10-1; J: TRBJ1-3; CDR3: CASSDLGTGGGNTIYF
V: TRBV7-9; J: TRBJ1-2; CDR3: CASSTGQGGYGYTF
V: TRBV27; J: TRBJ2-1; CDR3: CASSLWGGKDEQFF
V: TRBV27; J: TRBJ1-2; CDR3: CASSLHLGQGGLYGYTF
V: TRBV5-1; J: TRBJ2-7; CDR3: CASSFRTGDYEQYF